Shown below are 17 T cell receptor beta chains from a single sample sequenced in a study of cytomegalovirus exposure and HLA in healthy donors. The PCR had 60 Vbeta and 13 Jbeta primers. Some clones are missing from TCRdb's copy, which holds only in-frame ones; the method was immunoSEQ multiplex PCR. The top ten hold 6.5% of the sample, which has 150,000 to 250,000 clones, around 86% seen once. Sequencing was carried out using PBMCs. These receptors all come from a woman in her 50s in good health and CMV-seropositive.

This sequence joins TRBV5-1 and TRBJ2-5, with a tentative D call TRBD1 (5 bases). Matching the DNA end better, TRBJ2-7 makes the J call doubtful. Germline loops: CDR1 SGHRS, CDR2 YFSETQ. The CDR3 has 13 residues. The CDR3, as DNA: TGCGCCAGCAGCCCTACAGGAAGCAACGAGCAGTACTTC. This encodes CASSPTGSNEQYF.

The J gene is TRBJ2-1, the V gene TRBV5-1, with 8 bases matching TRBD1. This CDR3 has 15 amino acids. V lost 4 bases to trimming and J lost 1 base; unmatched junction nucleotides: 4. From germline, CDR1 is SGHRS and CDR2 YFSETQ. The CDR3 sequence: CASSPGTGSYNEQFF. CDR3 coding DNA: TGCGCCAGCAGCCCGGGGACAGGTTCCTACAATGAGCAGTTCTTC.

For the CDR3, the DNA is TGTGCCAGCAGCCAGGACAGGGAGCAGTACTTC. Amino acid sequence: CASSQDREQYF. The chain carries TRBV5-4 and TRBJ2-7, with 7 positions matching TRBD1. CDR1 SGHNT and CDR2 YYREEE come from the germline V gene (reference sequence). The CDR3 is made up of 11 amino acids. The trim removed 4 bases at V and 7 bases at J, leaving 2 bases unmatched.

Regarding this clone: Sequence at one end of the junction differs from germline and may be a read error. The chain recombines TRBV18 with TRBJ2-4, with no clear D. From germline, CDR1 is KGHSH and CDR2 LQKENI. The CDR3 length is 14 residues. CDR3 amino acids: CASSPIVFRNSQYF. DNA for the CDR3: TGTGCCAGCTCACCAATAGTGTTTAGAAACAGTCAGTACTTC.

This clone came up a few times. The chain carries TRBV18 and TRBJ2-3; possibly TRBD1 for D (6 bases). Germline V gene lookup returns CDR1 KGHSH and CDR2 LQKENI. Deletions cut 2 bases from V and 4 bases from J, with 7 bases between. The CDR3 runs 13 residues. The CDR3 protein is CASSPGGADTQYF. The DNA of the CDR3 is TGTGCCAGCTCACCAGGGGGCGCAGATACGCAGTATTTT. The full variable domain, in which reference TRBV18 and TRBJ2-3 provide the parts outside the CDR3, is NAGVMQNPRHLVRRRGQEARLRCSPMKGHSHVYWYRQLPEEGLKFMVYLQKENIIDESGMPKERFSAEFPKEGPSILRIQQVVRGDSAAYFCASSPGGADTQYFGPGTRLTVL.

This chain links TRBV5-1 with TRBJ2-5; 13 positions agree with TRBD2. The CDR3 totals 16 residues. V shed 0 bases, J shed 5 bases, and the junction held 4 bases outside the gene matches. Per the germline V gene, CDR1 is SGHRS and CDR2 is YFSETQ. The CDR3 here is CASSLEGLAGLETQYF. The CDR3 DNA follows: TGCGCCAGCAGCTTGGAGGGACTAGCGGGGTTGGAGACCCAGTACTTC.

This clone came up once. The chain employs TRBV7-3 and TRBJ2-2; D may be TRBD2 (6 bases). CDR3 size: 17 residues. The ends were cut back, 5 bases at V and 4 bases at J, with 20 bases in the middle. Germline V gene sequence: CDR1 SGHTA, CDR2 FQGTGA. The CDR3 sequence is CASSVALWRDGTGELFF. The CDR3 DNA follows: TGTGCCAGCAGCGTAGCCCTCTGGAGGGACGGCACCGGGGAGCTGTTTTTT.

This clone turned up a few times. The CDR3 DNA sequence: TGTGCCAGCAGTGTGAGGGAAGGGTCCGAGCAGTACTTC. Its protein product is CASSVREGSEQYF. V gene TRBV6-4 combines with J gene TRBJ2-7, with a weak D call TRBD2 (5 bases). The CDR3 has 13 amino acids. The V end lost 4 bases, the J end lost 6 bases, and 13 bases lay between the germline ends. Per germline, CDR1 MRHNA and CDR2 SNTAGT.

The CDR3 here is CASSPGFAYEQYF. As DNA, the CDR3 is TGTGCCAGTAGTCCCGGGTTCGCATACGAGCAGTACTTC. The gene calls are TRBV19 and TRBJ2-7, with D unclear. The ends were cut back, 5 bases at V and 4 bases at J, with 12 bases in the middle. Germline V gives CDR1 LNHDA, CDR2 SQIVND (reference sequence). The CDR3 totals 13 residues.

In this sample, this clone turned up a few times. CDR3: CASSPAGTGGREQYF. The CDR3 nucleotides read TGTGCCAGCTCACCAGCCGGGACAGGGGGCCGCGAGCAGTACTTC. The chain carries TRBV18 and TRBJ2-7; 12 nucleotides match TRBD1. After removal of 2 bases from V and 6 bases from J, the junction contained 5 bases not matched to a gene. This CDR3 contains 15 residues. The germline CDR1 and CDR2 sequences are KGHSH and LQKENI.

This chain connects TRBV28 to TRBJ2-7, with 8 bases fitting TRBD2. V gave up 8 bases and J gave up 5 bases; unmatched junction bases: 29. Germline V CDR1 and CDR2: MDHEN, SYDVKM. The CDR3 length is 20 residues. CDR3 sequence (DNA): TGTGCCAGCGGTTCCTTCTCGTATAAGCTAGCGGGCCTCAGGTTAAACGAGCAGTACTTC. This translates into CASGSFSYKLAGLRLNEQYF. Looking up the rest from reference TRBV28 and TRBJ2-7 gives the full variable domain: DVKVTQSSRYLVKRTGEKVFLECVQDMDHENMFWYRQDPGLGLRLIYFSYDVKMKEKGDIPEGYSVSREKKERFSLILESASTNQTSMYLCASGSFSYKLAGLRLNEQYFGPGTRLTVT.

The CDR3 here is CASSAKDRDNSNQPQHF. CDR3 coding DNA: TGTGCCAGCAGTGCCAAAGACAGGGATAATAGCAATCAGCCCCAGCATTTT. The genes are TRBV21-1 and TRBJ1-5; TRBD1, the table's D call, lacks a check against the DNA. TRBV21-1 is an annotated pseudogene. The CDR3 loop spans 17 amino acids.

The chain combines TRBV27 with TRBJ1-4; 9 positions match TRBD1. The ends lost 7 bases at V and 10 bases at J; junction bases unmatched: 19. The CDR3 length is 17 residues. Germline V CDR1 and CDR2: MNHEY, SMNVEV (reference sequence). This chain's CDR3 is CASTLLVIQGAEGKLFF. The CDR3 region has the DNA TGTGCCAGCACCCTTTTAGTAATACAGGGGGCGGAAGGAAAACTGTTTTTT.

The rearrangement uses TRBV18 and TRBJ2-7; D gene uncertain. From germline, CDR1 is KGHSH and CDR2 LQKENI. The length of the CDR3 is 11 residues. Trimming removed 2 bases from V and 5 bases from J, with 4 bases in between. The CDR3 bases are TGTGCCAGCTCACCAGGCCACGAGCAGTACTTC. Translating it yields CASSPGHEQYF. Filled out from reference TRBV18 and TRBJ2-7, the complete variable domain reads NAGVMQNPRHLVRRRGQEARLRCSPMKGHSHVYWYRQLPEEGLKFMVYLQKENIIDESGMPKERFSAEFPKEGPSILRIQQVVRGDSAAYFCASSPGHEQYFGPGTRLTVT.

This chain connects TRBV19 to TRBJ2-1, with 9 bases aligning to TRBD2. This CDR3 is built from 15 residues. V shed 4 bases and J 1 base; nucleotides not matched to a gene: 2. CDR1 is LNHDA and CDR2 is SQIVND in the germline V gene (reference sequence). CDR3 amino acids: CASSSGRGSYNEQFF. The CDR3, as DNA: TGTGCCAGTAGTAGCGGGAGGGGTTCCTACAATGAGCAGTTCTTC.

This clone was counted a single time. The chain recombines TRBV6-1 with TRBJ2-1; TRBD2 agrees at 7 bases. The V segment lost 4 bases and the J segment 6 bases; nucleotides outside the gene matches: 6. The CDR3 totals 14 residues. Per the germline V gene, CDR1 is MNHNS and CDR2 is SASEGT. The DNA for the CDR3 is TGTGCCAGCAGTGGGCAGCGGGAAAGCAATGAGCAGTTCTTC. Encoded protein: CASSGQRESNEQFF.

The V and J genes are TRBV11-2 and TRBJ2-7; D is uncertain. CDR3 length equals 13 residues. Germline-derived CDR1 and CDR2 are SGHAT and FQNNGV. Trimming stripped 3 bases from V and 3 bases from J, with 9 bases between. CDR3 amino acids: CASSLGSLYEQYF. Here the CDR3 DNA reads TGTGCCAGCAGCTTGGGCAGTCTCTACGAGCAGTACTTC.